The 17 T cell receptor beta chains below all came from one sample that was sequenced in a study of patients and donors after allogeneic stem cell transplantation. TCRdb re-called the RT-PCR reads with MiXCR, one entry per CDR3 protein. The data hold roughly 880,000 distinct CDR3 sequences, with roughly 18% observed a single time. The sequenced sample consisted of blood, either unsorted or a sorted T cell fraction (not recorded which). These receptors all come from a human donor who was either an allogeneic HSCT recipient or a stem cell or donor lymphocyte infusion donor (not recorded which). It is not recorded whose cells these are; they may come from a transplant donor.

The gene calls are TRBV2 and TRBJ2-5; D might be TRBD2 (6 bases). V was clipped by 8 bases and J by 1 base, with 17 bases between them. This CDR3 spans 15 amino acids. CDR1 is SNHLY, CDR2 FYNNEI, per germline. The DNA for the CDR3 is TGTGCCAGCGGCTACTCGCGGGGAGGCCAAGAGACCCAGTACTTC. This gives the protein CASGYSRGGQETQYF. Supplemented by reference TRBV2 and TRBJ2-5, the full variable domain reads EPEVTQTPSHQVTQMGQEVILRCVPISNHLYFYWYRQILGQKVEFLVSFYNNEISEKSEIFDDQFSVERPDGSNFTLKIRSTKLEDSAMYFCASGYSRGGQETQYFGPGTRLLVL.

This clonotype was seen more than once but under ten times. The CDR3 reads CASSLEQSYEQYF. The CDR3 DNA is TGTGCCAGCAGTTTGGAGCAGTCCTACGAGCAGTACTTC. The V call is TRBV12-3 or TRBV12-4, the J call TRBJ2-7; D gene ambiguous. V lost 3 bases and J lost 1, with 7 bases in between. This CDR3 is built from 13 residues.

This clonotype was seen at least ten times. The CDR3 reads CASSFVGLTNTEAFF. The DNA for the CDR3 is TGCGCCAGCAGCTTCGTGGGGCTGACGAACACTGAAGCTTTCTTT. The V and J genes are TRBV5-1 and TRBJ1-1, with D possibly TRBD1 on 5 matching bases. There are 15 residues in the CDR3. Germline loops: CDR1 SGHRS, CDR2 YFSETQ. The ends were cut back, 2 bases at V and 1 base at J, with 12 bases in the middle. The full variable domain, rest sourced from reference TRBV5-1 and TRBJ1-1, is KAGVTQTPRYLIKTRGQQVTLSCSPISGHRSVSWYQQTPGQGLQFLFEYFSETQRNKGNFPGRFSGRQFSNSRSEMNVSTLELGDSALYLCASSFVGLTNTEAFFGQGTRLTVV.

J is TRBJ2-7 and V is TRBV7-3, with 9 nucleotides matching TRBD1. V trimming: 5 bases; J trimming: 2 bases; junction bases outside the gene matches: 10. The CDR3 covers 16 residues. Germline assignment: CDR1 SGHTA and CDR2 FQGTGA. CDR3 loop: CASSPSTGTGTYEQYF. The CDR3 DNA is TGTGCCAGCAGCCCCTCCACCGGGACAGGGACCTACGAGCAGTACTTC.

The table lists this clonotype with a count of one. The rearrangement uses TRBV28 and TRBJ2-7; 11 bases match TRBD1. Germline V gene sequence: CDR1 MDHEN, CDR2 SYDVKM. The CDR3 has 15 residues. V shed 6 bases, J shed 3 bases, and the junction held 7 bases outside the gene matches. CDR3 bases: TGTGCCAGCAGCATAACCGGGACAGGGGGCTACGAGCAGTACTTC. Its protein is CASSITGTGGYEQYF.

This clonotype was seen a handful of times. The chain couples TRBV7-8 to TRBJ2-1; 16 bases are shared with TRBD2. Germline trimming cut 8 bases from V and 4 bases from J; bases unmatched to any gene: 5. Looked up from germline, CDR1 is SGHVS and CDR2 is FQNEAQ. The CDR3 length is 16 residues. The CDR3 protein is CASLGLAGGLYNEQFF. Written as DNA, the CDR3 is TGTGCCAGCTTGGGACTAGCGGGGGGGCTATACAATGAGCAGTTCTTC.

There are a few counts of this clonotype. The chain employs TRBV3-1 and TRBJ2-7; possible D gene TRBD2, 6 bases. The germline V gene has CDR1 LGHDT and CDR2 YNNKEL (reference sequence). CDR3 length: 14 residues. V was pared by 1 base and J by 6 bases, with 13 bases between. CDR3 in amino acids: CASSQVPWRAEQYF. DNA for the CDR3: TGTGCCAGCAGCCAAGTTCCATGGAGGGCCGAGCAGTACTTC.

This chain connects TRBV7-9 to TRBJ1-1; D is ambiguous. With 0 bases removed from V and 0 bases from J, the gap between germline ends came to 8 bases. The CDR3 is 15 residues long. From germline, CDR1 is SEHNR and CDR2 FQNEAQ (reference sequence). The CDR3 DNA is TGTGCCAGCAGCTTAGCGCAGCTTTTGAACACTGAAGCTTTCTTT. Residues: CASSLAQLLNTEAFF.

The chain recombines TRBV4-3 with TRBJ1-1; perhaps TRBD1 as D (5 bases). Germline CDR1 is LGHNA and CDR2 is YSLEER. V dropped 0 bases and J dropped 3 bases, with 11 bases sitting between them. The CDR3 runs 15 residues. The CDR3 DNA reads TGCGCCAGCAGCCAAGATGCCGGGACGGACACTGAAGCTTTCTTT. Translated, it gives CASSQDAGTDTEAFF.

This chain joins TRBV2 and TRBJ2-5; no reliable D call. The CDR3 spans 14 residues. Per the germline V gene, CDR1 is SNHLY and CDR2 is FYNNEI. V lost 7 bases to trimming and J lost 3 bases, with 15 bases between them. In DNA form, the CDR3 reads TGTGCCAGCATTAAACAGTTCCCCAAAGAGACCCAGTACTTC. This sequence encodes CASIKQFPKETQYF.

A few counts support this clonotype. The chain couples TRBV5-1 to TRBJ1-6; possibly TRBD1 for D (6 bases). The CDR3 runs to 13 residues. Per the germline V gene, CDR1 is SGHRS and CDR2 is YFSETQ. The V end lost 4 bases, the J end lost 9 bases, and 11 bases lay between the germline ends. As DNA, the CDR3 is TGCGCCAGCAGCCTGATACAGGGTTCACCCCTCCACTTT. Its protein product is CASSLIQGSPLHF.

The chain carries TRBV9 and TRBJ2-1, with 9 nucleotides matching TRBD2. V was clipped by 7 bases and J by 8 bases; unmatched bases: 13. The CDR3 runs 15 residues. Germline CDR1 is SGDLS and CDR2 is YYNGEE. The CDR3, as DNA: TGTGCCAGCTGCCCCCAGCCAGCGGGGGGCGATGAGCAGTTCTTC. As protein: CASCPQPAGGDEQFF. Full variable domain (outside the CDR3, taken from reference TRBV9 and TRBJ2-1): DSGVTQTPKHLITATGQRVTLRCSPRSGDLSVYWYQQSLDQGLQFLIQYYNGEERAKGNILERFSAQQFPDLHSELNLSSLELGDSALYFCASCPQPAGGDEQFFGPGTRLTVL.

This clonotype turned up a few times. This sequence joins TRBV12-3 or TRBV12-4 and TRBJ2-2; 7 bases are shared with TRBD2. V lost 5 bases to trimming and J lost 7 bases; unmatched junction nucleotides: 19. CDR3 length: 18 residues. The CDR3 here is CASSPSLSTSGTSGELFF. The DNA for the CDR3 is TGTGCCAGCAGTCCTAGCCTAAGCACAAGCGGGACGAGCGGGGAGCTGTTTTTT.

This clonotype was observed many times. The chain has TRBV18 and TRBJ2-5; no clear D. CDR1 and CDR2 from the germline V gene are KGHSH and LQKENI. Deletions cut 6 bases from V and 1 base from J, with 6 bases between. The CDR3 contains 12 residues. The CDR3 nucleotides are TGTGCCAGCTCCCGAGGCCAAGAGACCCAGTACTTC. Residues: CASSRGQETQYF.

This chain connects TRBV12-3 or TRBV12-4 to TRBJ2-7; no reliable D call. This CDR3 is 13 amino acids long. V lost 3 bases and J lost 6, with 12 bases in between. The chain's CDR3 is CASSFNPEGEQYF. As DNA, the CDR3 is TGTGCCAGCAGTTTTAACCCCGAAGGCGAGCAGTACTTC.

The chain uses TRBV12-3 or TRBV12-4 and TRBJ2-3; the match to TRBD2 covers 7 bases. The CDR3 length is 16 residues. V lost 1 base and J lost 5; bases outside the gene matches: 9. The CDR3 nucleotides are TGTGCCAGCAGTTTAGGCGGGGGACTTTGGAGAGATACGCAGTATTTT. Its translation is CASSLGGGLWRDTQYF.

This clonotype was recorded a few times. The V call is TRBV12-3 or TRBV12-4, the J call TRBJ2-1; D unclear. V was cut by 3 bases and J by 4 bases, with 10 bases left in between. The CDR3 loop spans 14 amino acids. The CDR3 loop is CASSFPKGYNEQFF. The CDR3 region has the DNA TGTGCCAGCAGTTTCCCGAAGGGTTACAATGAGCAGTTCTTC.